This TCR beta chain was recorded in a study of CXCR3-negative and CXCR3-positive naive CD8 T cells. Study results and caveats: TRB CDR3 properties served as the basis for inferring TCR strength, and surface CD5 was comparable between naive subsets. Naive cells, whether CXCR3-negative or CXCR3-positive, had similar TRBV-TRBJ usage, while memory cells differed. Fresh PBMCs were used in most assays, and CXCR3 expression partially decreased after cryopreservation.

UMI-labeled TRB cDNA libraries were prepared by 5' RACE. TCRdb derives one entry per CDR3 protein from the 5' RACE reads, leaving out DNA. Listed are about 130,000 distinct CDR3 sequences; less than 0.3% falls within the top ten. Of note for this clonotype: What it binds is not known.

This CDR3 region has 15 residues. Germline-derived CDR1 and CDR2 are MDHEN and SYDVKM. Cells classed as naive CD8+ T cells were CD45RO-CCR7+CD27+CD95-. The clonotype originates from a human donor in good health. Some clones in this sample may be carry-over from other donors' samples. The J gene is TRBJ1-5, the V gene TRBV28; TCRdb's assignment of TRBD1 cannot be checked, as there is no DNA. Sequencing used naive CXCR3- CD8+ T cells from blood. Subset indicated: CD45RO-CCR7+CD27+CD95- naive CD8+ T cells lacking CXCR3 (TNR3-). CDR3 amino acids: CASRDSGFSNQPQHF.